This T cell receptor beta chain was identified during a study of human T cells and chemical hapten exposure. Points from the study as a whole: Relative to controls, expanded TCRs formed significantly more large CDR3 similarity clusters.

Indicated time point: pre-sensitization, week 0. Treatment given: therapeutic diphenylcyclopropenone sensitization with weekly scalp DPC. The V end was cut by 7 bases, the J end by 2 bases, with 18 bases between. CDR1 and CDR2 (germline): MDHEN, SYDVKM. The CDR3 loop spans 15 amino acids. Ten or more counts support this clonotype. Its specificity is unknown. TCRdb re-called the RACE reads with MiXCR, one entry per CDR3 protein. The sample has more than 300,000 distinct CDR3 sequences; around 5% are singletons. This TCR derives from a young woman with alopecia areata. Some clones in this sample may be carry-over from other donors' samples. This chain links TRBV28 with TRBJ2-7; no firm D call. This sample comprised whole blood, obtained in connection with sensitization to the hapten diphenylcyclopropenone (DPC). The chain's CDR3 is CASNSDSPGTYEQYF. The CDR3 DNA follows: TGTGCCAGCAATTCCGACTCTCCTGGCACCTACGAGCAGTACTTC.